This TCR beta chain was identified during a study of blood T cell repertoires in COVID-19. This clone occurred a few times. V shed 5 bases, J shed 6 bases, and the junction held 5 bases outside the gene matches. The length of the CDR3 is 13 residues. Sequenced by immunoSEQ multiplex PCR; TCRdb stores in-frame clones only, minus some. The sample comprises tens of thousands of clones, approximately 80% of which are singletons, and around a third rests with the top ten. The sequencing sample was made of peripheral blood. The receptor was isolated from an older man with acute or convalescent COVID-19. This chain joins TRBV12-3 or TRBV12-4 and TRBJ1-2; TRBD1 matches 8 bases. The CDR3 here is CASSVRDRHGYTF. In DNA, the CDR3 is TGTGCCAGCAGTGTCCGGGACAGGCATGGCTACACCTTC.